The 24 T cell receptor beta chains given below trace back to one sample, sequenced in a study of blood T cell repertoires in COVID-19. TCRdb keeps only in-frame clones here, not all; method: immunoSEQ multiplex PCR. The data contain some 320,000 clones, roughly 89% of them seen just once; the ten biggest clones take up approximately 4.7%. Sequenced sample: PBMCs or T cells enriched from blood (not recorded which). These receptors all stem from a man aged 60 to 69 who had recovered from COVID-19.

The chain recombines TRBV9 with TRBJ2-2, with TRBD1 matching over 8 bases. The trim removed 2 bases at V and 6 bases at J, leaving 9 bases unmatched. Germline V gives CDR1 SGDLS, CDR2 YYNGEE. CDR3 size: 16 residues. CDR3 nucleotides: TGTGCCAGCAGCGTGATGACAGGGGTCGGTGCCGGGGAGCTGTTTTTT. The encoded protein is CASSVMTGVGAGELFF.

Only one count was recorded for this clone. The genes are TRBV18 and TRBJ1-1; D is uncertain. The CDR3 runs to 13 residues. Germline lookup yields CDR1 KGHSH and CDR2 LQKENI. Trimming removed 3 bases from V and 6 bases from J, with 11 bases in between. The CDR3 loop reads CASSPDKLAEAFF. The CDR3 DNA follows: TGTGCCAGCTCACCCGACAAGTTGGCTGAAGCTTTCTTT.

The chain has TRBV18 and TRBJ2-1; 7 bases agree with TRBD1. After removal of 2 bases from V and 4 bases from J, the junction contained 8 bases not matched to a gene. Germline CDR1 KGHSH, CDR2 LQKENI. The CDR3 totals 16 residues. The CDR3 loop is CASSPFGTAEYNEQFF. The CDR3 nucleotides are TGTGCCAGCTCACCATTCGGGACAGCCGAATACAATGAGCAGTTCTTC.

The sample holds a few counts of this clone. This chain links TRBV3-1 (or the pseudogene TRBV3-2) with TRBJ2-2; D not certain. The CDR3 sequence is 14 residues long. Germline loops: CDR1 LGHDT, CDR2 YNNKEL (reference sequence). V lost 4 bases and J lost 2, with 8 bases in between. CDR3 coding DNA: TGTGCCAGCAGCCTAGACCTAAACACCGGGGAGCTGTTTTTT. This encodes CASSLDLNTGELFF.

This clone was counted a few times. The chain carries TRBV18 and TRBJ1-5, with D uncertain. Trimming left V 3 bases short and J 6 bases short, with 12 bases between. The CDR3 spans 14 residues. In germline, CDR1 is KGHSH, CDR2 LQKENI. For the CDR3, the DNA is TGTGCCAGCTCACCTAACTCTCTCGGTCAGCCCCAGCATTTT. Translation gives CASSPNSLGQPQHF.

The chain combines TRBV2 with TRBJ1-4; a possible D gene is TRBD1 (5 bases). V lost 2 bases, J lost 8 bases, and 15 bases lay in between. CDR1 and CDR2 from the germline V gene are SNHLY and FYNNEI. This CDR3 region has 15 residues. The chain's CDR3 is CASSESSPPGEKLFF. In DNA form, the CDR3 reads TGTGCCAGCAGTGAATCTAGTCCCCCAGGGGAAAAACTGTTTTTT.

The V and J genes are TRBV10-1 and TRBJ1-1, with D possibly matching TRBD1 (5 bases). V was trimmed by 7 bases and J by 4 bases, leaving 13 bases between them. The CDR3 covers 13 residues. The germline CDR1 and CDR2 sequences are WNHNN and SYGVQD (reference sequence). The CDR3 loop reads CASIRQTVTEAFF. In nucleotides, the CDR3 is TGCGCCAGCATTCGACAGACGGTCACTGAAGCTTTCTTT.

The chain has TRBV5-1 and TRBJ2-7, with 11 bases identical to TRBD2. Germline trimming cut 6 bases from V and 6 bases from J; bases unmatched to any gene: 8. From germline, CDR1 is SGHRS and CDR2 YFSETQ. The CDR3 contains 14 residues. The CDR3 region is CASTLAGGLGEQYF. The CDR3 DNA reads TGCGCCAGCACCCTAGCGGGAGGCTTGGGCGAGCAGTACTTC.

J is TRBJ2-1 and V is TRBV6-5; perhaps TRBD2 as D (5 bases). Germline V lookup: CDR1 MNHEY, CDR2 SVGAGI. Deletions cut 11 bases from V and 5 bases from J, with 13 bases between. The CDR3 has 12 amino acids. CDR3: CAGSGIDNEQFF. DNA of the CDR3: TGTGCCGGGTCGGGGATCGACAATGAGCAGTTCTTC.

The chain uses TRBV7-9 and TRBJ2-6; D might be TRBD1 (5 bases). The CDR3 consists of 16 residues. CDR1 is SEHNR, CDR2 FQNEAQ, per germline (reference sequence). Between the trimmed V and J ends, which lost 5 bases and 1 base, there was a span of 12 bases. The CDR3, as DNA: TGTGCCAGCAGCCAAGACAGTGGATCTGGGGCCAACGTCCTGACTTTC. Its translation is CASSQDSGSGANVLTF.

J is TRBJ2-1 and V is TRBV28, with 14 bases identical to TRBD2. V lost 2 bases to trimming and J lost 9 bases; unmatched junction nucleotides: 9. CDR3 size: 17 residues. Germline V gene data show CDR1 as MDHEN and CDR2 as SYDVKM. The CDR3 bases are TGTGCCAGCAGTTTAACCTCGACTAGCGGGAGGGCTATTGAGCAGTTCTTC. Translation gives CASSLTSTSGRAIEQFF.

The chain uses TRBV5-4 and TRBJ2-5; 7 bases agree with TRBD1. The germline V gene has CDR1 SGHNT and CDR2 YYREEE (reference sequence). CDR3 length equals 13 residues. Germline trimming cut 4 bases from V and 1 base from J; bases unmatched to any gene: 1. The CDR3 reads CASSRDSQETQYF. CDR3 DNA: TGTGCCAGCAGCCGGGACAGCCAAGAGACCCAGTACTTC.

The CDR3 DNA reads as TGTGCCAGCTCACCAAGACAGGGGGCATTCCAAGAGACCCAGTACTTC. This translates into CASSPRQGAFQETQYF. The chain joins TRBV18 to TRBJ2-5, with 10 bases fitting TRBD1. The J segment lost 1 base and the V segment lost 2 bases, leaving 4 bases of the junction unmatched. The V gene's germline CDR1 is KGHSH and CDR2 LQKENI. The CDR3 runs 16 residues. Filled out from reference TRBV18 and TRBJ2-5, the complete variable domain reads NAGVMQNPRHLVRRRGQEARLRCSPMKGHSHVYWYRQLPEEGLKFMVYLQKENIIDESGMPKERFSAEFPKEGPSILRIQQVVRGDSAAYFCASSPRQGAFQETQYFGPGTRLLVL.

The J gene is TRBJ1-2, the V gene TRBV5-1; a possible D gene is TRBD1 (5 bases). This CDR3 spans 15 amino acids. V was trimmed by 4 bases and J by 4 bases, leaving 17 bases between them. The germline gives CDR1 SGHRS, CDR2 YFSETQ. This CDR3 is CASSPAQGPIYGYTF. CDR3 in DNA: TGCGCCAGCAGCCCTGCCCAGGGCCCGATCTATGGCTACACCTTC.

The V call is TRBV3-1 (or the pseudogene TRBV3-2), the J call TRBJ1-6; a possible D gene is TRBD1 (5 bases). This CDR3 spans 14 amino acids. Germline V gives CDR1 LGHDT, CDR2 YNNKEL (reference sequence). V lost 2 bases to trimming and J lost 7 bases, with 9 bases between them. In DNA, the CDR3 is TGTGCCAGCAGCCAAACTTGGACAAATTCACCCCTCCACTTT. Amino acid sequence: CASSQTWTNSPLHF.

This clone was observed a few times. The CDR3 protein is CASSQDRVAKNIQYF. CDR3 DNA sequence: TGCGCCAGCAGCCAAGATCGGGTAGCCAAAAACATTCAGTACTTC. J is TRBJ2-4 and V is TRBV4-3; D gene unclear. V shed 0 bases and J shed 0 bases, with 6 bases lying between them. The germline gives CDR1 LGHNA, CDR2 YSLEER. There are 15 residues in the CDR3.

The chain is built from TRBV5-1 and TRBJ2-7, with TRBD2 matching over 9 bases. The CDR3 is made up of 14 amino acids. Germline-derived CDR1 and CDR2 are SGHRS and YFSETQ. After removal of 2 bases from V and 1 base from J, the junction contained 1 base not matched to a gene. The CDR3 reads CASSFLAGSYEQYF. The CDR3 DNA reads as TGCGCCAGCAGCTTTCTAGCGGGGTCCTACGAGCAGTACTTC.

This clone appeared once. The chain combines TRBV7-9 with TRBJ1-3; D not certain. Trimming shortened V by 1 base and J by 8 bases, and 12 bases separated the two germline ends. In germline, CDR1 is SEHNR, CDR2 FQNEAQ (reference sequence). CDR3 length: 14 amino acids. The CDR3 protein is CASSLEWQLDTIYF. CDR3 in DNA: TGTGCCAGCAGCTTAGAGTGGCAGTTGGACACCATATATTTT.

The gene calls are TRBV7-2 and TRBJ2-7; 9 bases match TRBD1. The CDR3 covers 15 residues. V was clipped by 1 base and J by 2 bases; unmatched bases: 3. Germline V gene sequence: CDR1 SGHTA, CDR2 FQGNSA. CDR3 sequence reads: CASSLVTGGTYEQYF. The DNA of the CDR3 is TGTGCCAGCAGCTTAGTGACAGGGGGGACCTACGAGCAGTACTTC.

The chain joins TRBV28 to TRBJ2-6; 8 nucleotides line up with TRBD1. This CDR3 has 21 amino acids. Germline V gene sequence: CDR1 MDHEN, CDR2 SYDVKM. With V trimmed by 5 bases and J by 0 bases, 18 bases remained unmatched. CDR3 sequence (DNA): TGTGCCAGCAGTAGTTGGGCATACAAGACAGGGGACAACTCTGGGGCCAACGTCCTGACTTTC. It specifies CASSSWAYKTGDNSGANVLTF.

This chain connects TRBV5-1 to TRBJ2-3; a possible D gene is TRBD2 (7 bases). From germline, CDR1 is SGHRS and CDR2 YFSETQ. Trimming removed 7 bases at V and 3 bases at J, with 15 bases between. The CDR3 consists of 14 residues. CDR3 region: CASVKGRGTDTQYF. The CDR3 nucleotides are TGCGCCAGCGTGAAGGGGAGGGGGACAGATACGCAGTATTTT.

The genes are TRBV5-1 and TRBJ2-7; 7 nucleotides agree with TRBD1. The J segment lost 6 bases and the V segment lost 0 bases, leaving 6 bases of the junction unmatched. Germline loops: CDR1 SGHRS, CDR2 YFSETQ. The CDR3 is 14 residues long. The CDR3 is CASSLGQGVPEQYF. CDR3 DNA: TGCGCCAGCAGCTTGGGGCAGGGGGTCCCCGAGCAGTACTTC.

The rearrangement uses TRBV7-9 and TRBJ1-1, with 8 bases matching TRBD1. The CDR3 spans 14 residues. Germline trimming cut 6 bases from V and 5 bases from J; bases unmatched to any gene: 8. The V gene's germline CDR1 is SEHNR and CDR2 FQNEAQ (reference sequence). This chain's CDR3 is CASSFRQGSTEAFF. CDR3 nucleotide sequence: TGTGCCAGCAGTTTTCGACAGGGGAGTACTGAAGCTTTCTTT.

Here the CDR3 DNA reads TGCGCCAGCAGCCGAGAGAGGCCTACTTCCTACAATGAGCAGTTCTTC. This translates into CASSRERPTSYNEQFF. The V and J genes are TRBV10-1 and TRBJ2-1; the D is unclear. The CDR3 is 16 residues long. V was shortened by 6 bases and J by 1 base, with 16 bases between the two germline ends. Germline CDR1 WNHNN, CDR2 SYGVQD (reference sequence).